This T cell receptor beta chain was recorded in a study of blood T cell repertoires in COVID-19 (dated by TCRdb to about 2020). With respect to the entire study: Samples covering the acute and convalescent phases of COVID-19 were provided by collaborators in the United States, Italy and Spain. The material from the prospective study consisted of cDNA or gDNA derived from T cells, B-cell-depleted T cells, or PBMCs. The dataset comprised deeply sampled blood TCRbeta repertoires from subjects exposed to, actively infected with, or recovered from COVID-19. The repertoires were made available in a free public database intended to serve as a resource for research on the immune response to SARS-CoV-2. Samples came from the ongoing ImmuneRACE study (first 160 participants) plus 1,254 subjects from 6 global collaborators. Sample metadata almost always included a de-identified subject ID, COVID-19 status, age in years and sex. Where available, HLA class I and class II types were obtained from metadata supplied by the sample provider rather than from assay-based typing.

Worth noting for this clone: Its antigen is still unknown. Base qualities were left out, and no much larger clone turns up one base away.

The immunoSEQ Assay, a bias-controlled multiplex PCR, was used to amplify TCRbeta CDR3 regions from genomic DNA. Per the original workflow: The number of nucleated cells in each sample was estimated by amplification of reference gene primers within the assay. Sequence reads were collapsed and filtered to measure the absolute abundance of every unique TCRbeta CDR3 rearrangement. For each sample, productive Simpson clonality was calculated as the square root of Simpson's diversity index across productive rearrangements. TCRdb retrieved this table from immuneACCESS and kept in-frame rearrangements only. Not all clones are present; in checked studies, unresolved V genes account for under half, and no reason is known for the remainder. D and trimming were read from the DNA, whereas the V and J calls and clone size are those reported in that table. Within this sample are under 250,000 clones, with more than 75% of them counted one time only. The ten top clones hold more than 1.5% of the sample.

V is cut back by 4 bases and J by 7 bases, with 0 bases in the junction unmatched. Including cysteine and phenylalanine, the CDR3 has 11 amino acids. Left in the record is the CDR3 DNA by itself, 33 bases read in frame from the first base. Participants in the prospective study were enrolled through a virtual design, were aged roughly 18 to 95 years, and lived in roughly 24 United States geographic areas. In the prospective study, cohorts were assigned on the basis of participant-reported clinical history obtained from a screening survey and a study questionnaire. ImmuneRACE Cohort 3 recovered participants were defined by two consecutive negative NP/OP PCR tests, healthcare professional clearance, or symptom resolution. Mobile phlebotomists in the prospective study collected whole blood, serum and a nasopharyngeal or oropharyngeal swab from every participant. Participants in the prospective study had the option to provide additional blood draws and questionnaires over an approximately two-month period. Prospective study blood samples were shipped either frozen or at room temperature before DNA extraction.

The investigation overall reported the following: How much clinical and demographic metadata was included differed by source and by participant, and the metadata was provided uncurated.

The rearranged chain carries TRBV12-3 or TRBV12-4 and TRBJ1-2, with 7 central nucleotides matching TRBD1. The sequencing input was PBMCs or T cells enriched from blood (not recorded which). The TCR originated in a man aged 40-50 years who had recovered from COVID-19. The DNA is TGTGCCAGCAGTTACAGGGGTGGCTACACCTTC. It codes for CASSYRGGYTF.